The text below deals with one T cell receptor (beta chain). This record comes from a study of blood T cell repertoires in COVID-19. Study at large: COVID-19 samples collected from the United States, Italy and Spain covered acute and convalescent phases. In each case, the material was cDNA or gDNA derived from T cells, B-cell-depleted T cells, or PBMCs.

Authors' analysis steps: Scientists estimated how many nucleated cells there were by amplifying reference gene primers. Only in-frame clones appear in the TCRdb table, and some are missing; sequencing was by immunoSEQ multiplex PCR. V and J calls and clone size come straight from that table; D and trimming were deduced from the DNA. The sample includes around 280,000 clones, about 87% of them seen just once. Per germline, CDR1 SGHRS and CDR2 YFSETQ. V shed 7 bases, J shed 5 bases, and the junction held 4 bases outside the gene matches. This CDR3 spans 12 amino acids. The sequence was collected from a man aged 65 to 79 with acute or convalescent COVID-19. The sample taken for sequencing was peripheral blood. This chain links TRBV5-1 with TRBJ2-7; 9 positions agree with TRBD1. The CDR3 DNA is TGCGCCAGCTCGGGACAGGGAAACGAGCAGTACTTC. The encoded protein is CASSGQGNEQYF.